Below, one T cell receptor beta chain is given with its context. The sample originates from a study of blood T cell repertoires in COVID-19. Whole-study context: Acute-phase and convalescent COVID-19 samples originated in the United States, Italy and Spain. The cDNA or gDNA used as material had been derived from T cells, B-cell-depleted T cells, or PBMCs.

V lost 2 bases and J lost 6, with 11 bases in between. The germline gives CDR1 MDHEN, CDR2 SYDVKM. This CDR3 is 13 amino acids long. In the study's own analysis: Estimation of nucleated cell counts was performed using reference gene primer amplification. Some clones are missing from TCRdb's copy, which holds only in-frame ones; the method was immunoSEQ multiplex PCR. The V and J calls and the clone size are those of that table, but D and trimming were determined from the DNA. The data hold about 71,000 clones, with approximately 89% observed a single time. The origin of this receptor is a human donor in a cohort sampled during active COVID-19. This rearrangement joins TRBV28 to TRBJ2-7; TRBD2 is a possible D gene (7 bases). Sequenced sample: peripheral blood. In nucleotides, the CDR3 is TGTGCCAGCAGTTTAGGGGGGGGGCGCGAGCAGTACTTC. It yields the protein CASSLGGGREQYF.